This TCR beta chain was recorded in a study of blood T cell repertoires in COVID-19. Study details: Acute and convalescent COVID-19 specimens originated in the United States, Italy and Spain.

The data were produced by immunoSEQ multiplex PCR, yet TCRdb's version contains in-frame clones alone and is incomplete. The profile shows some 300,000 clones, around 90% of them singletons. Germline V gene lookup returns CDR1 SGHKS and CDR2 YYEKEE (reference sequence). Trimming took 3 bases from V and 5 from J; bases not matched to a gene: 13. The CDR3 loop spans 16 amino acids. The receptor comes from a woman in her fifties or sixties in a cohort exposed to, infected with or recovered from COVID-19 (not recorded which). The rearrangement uses TRBV5-5 and TRBJ2-5; 7 nucleotides align to TRBD2. The sample comprised PBMCs or T cells enriched from blood (not recorded which). CDR3 sequence: CASSSYDLAGRETQYF. Here the CDR3 DNA reads TGTGCCAGCAGCTCCTATGACCTGGCCGGGAGGGAGACCCAGTACTTC.